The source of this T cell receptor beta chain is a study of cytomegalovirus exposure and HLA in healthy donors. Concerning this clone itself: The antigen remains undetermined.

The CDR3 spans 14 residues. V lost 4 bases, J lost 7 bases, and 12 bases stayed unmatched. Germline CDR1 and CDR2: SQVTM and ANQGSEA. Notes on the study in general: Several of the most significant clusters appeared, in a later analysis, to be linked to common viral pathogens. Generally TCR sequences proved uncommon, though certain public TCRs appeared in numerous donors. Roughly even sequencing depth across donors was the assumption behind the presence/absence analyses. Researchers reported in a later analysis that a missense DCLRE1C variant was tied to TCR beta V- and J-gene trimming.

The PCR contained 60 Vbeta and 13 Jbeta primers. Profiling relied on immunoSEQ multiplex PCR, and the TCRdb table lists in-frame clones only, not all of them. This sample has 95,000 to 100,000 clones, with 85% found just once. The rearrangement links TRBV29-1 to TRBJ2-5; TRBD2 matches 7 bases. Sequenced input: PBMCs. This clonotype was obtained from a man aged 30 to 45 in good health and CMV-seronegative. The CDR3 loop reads CSVALSGGRGTQYF. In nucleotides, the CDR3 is TGCAGCGTTGCTCTTAGCGGAGGGAGGGGGACCCAGTACTTC.